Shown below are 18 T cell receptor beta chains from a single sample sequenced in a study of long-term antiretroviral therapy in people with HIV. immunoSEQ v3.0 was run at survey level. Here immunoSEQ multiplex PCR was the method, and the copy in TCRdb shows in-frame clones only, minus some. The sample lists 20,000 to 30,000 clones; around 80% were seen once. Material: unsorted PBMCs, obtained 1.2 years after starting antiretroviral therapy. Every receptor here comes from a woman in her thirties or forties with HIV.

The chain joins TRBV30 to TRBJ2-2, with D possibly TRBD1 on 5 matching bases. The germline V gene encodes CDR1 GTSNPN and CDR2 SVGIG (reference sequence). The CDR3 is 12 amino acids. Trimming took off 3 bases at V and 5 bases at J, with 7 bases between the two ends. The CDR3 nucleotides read TGTGCCTGGAGGGGGCGGACCGGGGAGCTGTTTTTT. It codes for CAWRGRTGELFF.

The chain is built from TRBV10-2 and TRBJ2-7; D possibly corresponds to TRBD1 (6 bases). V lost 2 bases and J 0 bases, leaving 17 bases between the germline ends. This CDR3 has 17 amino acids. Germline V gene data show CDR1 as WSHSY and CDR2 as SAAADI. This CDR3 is CASSEGGATPTSYEQYF. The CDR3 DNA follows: TGCGCCAGCAGTGAGGGGGGCGCGACACCCACCTCCTACGAGCAGTACTTC.

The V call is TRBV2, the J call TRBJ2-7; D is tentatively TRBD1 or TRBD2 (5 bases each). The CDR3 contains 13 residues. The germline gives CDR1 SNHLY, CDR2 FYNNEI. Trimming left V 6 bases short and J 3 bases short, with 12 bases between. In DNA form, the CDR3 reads TGTGCCAGCAGCTGGGACGGTGACTACGAGCAGTACTTC. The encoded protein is CASSWDGDYEQYF.

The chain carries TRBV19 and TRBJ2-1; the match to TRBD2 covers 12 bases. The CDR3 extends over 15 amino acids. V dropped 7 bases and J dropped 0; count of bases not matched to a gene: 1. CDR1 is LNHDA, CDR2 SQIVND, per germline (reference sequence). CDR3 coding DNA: TGTGCCAGTAAGACTAGCGGGAGCTCCTACAATGAGCAGTTCTTC. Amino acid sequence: CASKTSGSSYNEQFF.

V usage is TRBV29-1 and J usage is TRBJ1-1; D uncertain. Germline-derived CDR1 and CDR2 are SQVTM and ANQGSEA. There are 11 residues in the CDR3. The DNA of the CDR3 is TGCAGGGGCAGCTGGGGCACTGAAGCTTTCTTT. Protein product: CRGSWGTEAFF.

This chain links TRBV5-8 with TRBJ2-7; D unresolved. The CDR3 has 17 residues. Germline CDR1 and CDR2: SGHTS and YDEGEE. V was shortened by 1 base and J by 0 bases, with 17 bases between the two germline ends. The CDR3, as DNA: TGTGCCAGCAGCTTGAATCTCGTTGGCGGTAGCTCCTACGAGCAGTACTTC. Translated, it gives CASSLNLVGGSSYEQYF.

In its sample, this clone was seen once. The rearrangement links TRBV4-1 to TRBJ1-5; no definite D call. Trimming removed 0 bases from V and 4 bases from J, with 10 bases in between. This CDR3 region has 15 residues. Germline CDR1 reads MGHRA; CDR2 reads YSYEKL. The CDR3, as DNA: TGCGCCAGCAGCCAAGATAGGTCGGTGAATCAGCCCCAGCATTTT. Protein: CASSQDRSVNQPQHF.

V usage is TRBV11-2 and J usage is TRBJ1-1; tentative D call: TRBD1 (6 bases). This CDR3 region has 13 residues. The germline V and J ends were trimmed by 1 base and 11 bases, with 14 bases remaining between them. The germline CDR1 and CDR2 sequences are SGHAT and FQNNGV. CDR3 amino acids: CASSLAPGAGAFF. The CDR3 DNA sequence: TGTGCCAGCAGCTTAGCTCCGGGGGCCGGGGCTTTCTTT. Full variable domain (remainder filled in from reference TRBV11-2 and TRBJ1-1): EAGVAQSPRYKIIEKRQSVAFWCNPISGHATLYWYQQILGQGPKLLIQFQNNGVVDDSQLPKDRFSAERLKGVDSTLKIQPAKLEDSAVYLCASSLAPGAGAFFGQGTRLTVV.

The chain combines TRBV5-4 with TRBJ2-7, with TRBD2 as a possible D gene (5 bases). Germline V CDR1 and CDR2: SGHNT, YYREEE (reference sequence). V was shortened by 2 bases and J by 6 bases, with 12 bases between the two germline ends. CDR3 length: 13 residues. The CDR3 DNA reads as TGTGCCAGCAGCTTTGGCGGAGGTGCCGAGCAGTACTTC. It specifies CASSFGGGAEQYF.

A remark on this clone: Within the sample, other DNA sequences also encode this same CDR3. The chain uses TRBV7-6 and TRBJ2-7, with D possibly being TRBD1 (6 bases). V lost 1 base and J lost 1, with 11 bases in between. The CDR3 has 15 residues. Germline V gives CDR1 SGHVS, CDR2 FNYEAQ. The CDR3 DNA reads TGTGCCAGCAGCTTAGAGGGACAAGGGTCCTACGAGCAGTACTTC. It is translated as CASSLEGQGSYEQYF.

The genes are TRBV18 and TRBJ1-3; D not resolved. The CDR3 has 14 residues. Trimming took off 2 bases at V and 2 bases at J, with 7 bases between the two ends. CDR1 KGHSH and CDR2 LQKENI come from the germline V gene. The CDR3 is CASSPDSAGNTIYF. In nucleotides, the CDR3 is TGTGCCAGCTCACCAGATTCGGCTGGAAACACCATATATTTT.

For the CDR3, the DNA is TGTGCCAGCAGCTTAATCCCGGGGGAGCTGTTTTTT. Its protein product is CASSLIPGELFF. The chain is built from TRBV7-9 and TRBJ2-2; no reliable D call. CDR1 and CDR2 from the germline V gene are SEHNR and FQNEAQ (reference sequence). Trimming took 2 bases from V and 8 from J, leaving 6 bases between them. This CDR3 spans 12 amino acids.

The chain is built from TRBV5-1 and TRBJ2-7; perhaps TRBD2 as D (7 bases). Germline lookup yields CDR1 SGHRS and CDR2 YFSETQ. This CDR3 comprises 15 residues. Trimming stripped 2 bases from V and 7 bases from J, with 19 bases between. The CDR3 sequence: CASSFFIREGGEQYF. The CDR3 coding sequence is TGCGCCAGCAGCTTTTTCATCAGGGAGGGGGGGGAGCAGTACTTC.

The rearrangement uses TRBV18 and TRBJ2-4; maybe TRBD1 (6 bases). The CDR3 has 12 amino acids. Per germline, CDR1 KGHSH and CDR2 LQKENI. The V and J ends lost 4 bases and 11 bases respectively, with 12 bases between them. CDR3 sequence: CASSLGQEVQYF. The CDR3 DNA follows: TGTGCCAGCTCACTGGGACAAGAGGTTCAGTACTTC.

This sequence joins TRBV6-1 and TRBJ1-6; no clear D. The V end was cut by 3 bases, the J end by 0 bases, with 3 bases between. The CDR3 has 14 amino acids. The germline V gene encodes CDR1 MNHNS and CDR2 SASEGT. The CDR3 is CASSEGSYNSPLHF. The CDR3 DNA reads TGTGCCAGCAGTGAGGGCTCCTATAATTCACCCCTCCACTTT.

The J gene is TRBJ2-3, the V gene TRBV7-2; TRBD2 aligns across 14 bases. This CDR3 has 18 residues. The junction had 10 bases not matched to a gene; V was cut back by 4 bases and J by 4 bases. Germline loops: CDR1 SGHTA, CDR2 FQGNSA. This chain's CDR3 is CASSYTGLAGAGADTQYF. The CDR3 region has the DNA TGTGCCAGCAGCTATACGGGACTAGCGGGAGCAGGGGCAGATACGCAGTATTTT.

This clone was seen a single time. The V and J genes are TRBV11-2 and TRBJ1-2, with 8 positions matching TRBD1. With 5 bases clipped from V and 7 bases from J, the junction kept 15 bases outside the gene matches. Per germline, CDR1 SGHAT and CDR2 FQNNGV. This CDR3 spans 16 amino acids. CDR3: CASSHWMGSGGFGYTF. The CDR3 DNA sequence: TGTGCCAGCAGCCACTGGATGGGTTCAGGGGGCTTTGGCTACACCTTC.

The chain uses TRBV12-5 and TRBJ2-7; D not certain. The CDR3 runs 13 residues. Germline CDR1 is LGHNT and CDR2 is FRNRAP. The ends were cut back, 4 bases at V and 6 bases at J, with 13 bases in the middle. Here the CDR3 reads CASGSGPSAEQYF. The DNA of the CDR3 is TGTGCTAGTGGTTCAGGTCCGTCTGCCGAGCAGTACTTC.